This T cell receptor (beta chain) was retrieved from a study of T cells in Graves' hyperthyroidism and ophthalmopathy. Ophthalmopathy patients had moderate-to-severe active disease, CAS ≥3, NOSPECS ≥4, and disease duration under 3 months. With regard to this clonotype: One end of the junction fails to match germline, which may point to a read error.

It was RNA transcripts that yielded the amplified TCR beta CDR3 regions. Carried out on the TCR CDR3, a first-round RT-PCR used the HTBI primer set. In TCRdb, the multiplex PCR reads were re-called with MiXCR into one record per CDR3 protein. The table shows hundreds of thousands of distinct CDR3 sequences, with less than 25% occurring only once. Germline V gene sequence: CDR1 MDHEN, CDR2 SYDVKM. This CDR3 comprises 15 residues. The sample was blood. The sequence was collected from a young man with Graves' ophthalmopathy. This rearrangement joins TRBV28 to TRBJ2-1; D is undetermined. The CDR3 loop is CAGSLSLGRINEQFF. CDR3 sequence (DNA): TGTGCCGGCAGTTTATCTCTTGGTCGGATCAATGAGCAGTTCTTC.